The 23 T cell receptor beta chains below were found in one sample sequenced in a study of T cells after yellow fever vaccination (dated by TCRdb to between 2018 and 2020). The treatment or condition label, read with the paper, signifies: live attenuated yellow fever vaccine strain. The library came from 5' RACE. Data came from an Illumina HiSeq 2500. TCRdb trimmed public reads at Q25 via fastp, called clones via MiXCR and kept in-frame beta chains. Entries that share a CDR3 protein sequence are merged under the most common genes and DNA. The sample records 620,000 or so distinct CDR3 sequences, 10% to 15% of which are singletons. Approximately 15% of the sample goes to the ten largest clones. The material was PBMCs, obtained on the day of the yellow fever booster vaccination. These TCRs come from a man younger than 40 who received the YFV17D yellow fever vaccine.

The table lists this clonotype with a few counts. This rearrangement joins TRBV5-1 to TRBJ2-1; D is undetermined. Trimming left V 10 bases short and J 0 bases short, with 14 bases between. There are 14 residues in the CDR3. CDR1 is SGHRS and CDR2 is YFSETQ in the germline V gene. The CDR3 protein is CACSSGGSYNEQFF. The CDR3 nucleotides are TGCGCCTGCTCTTCCGGCGGCTCCTACAATGAGCAGTTCTTC.

This clonotype was counted between two and nine times. This chain links TRBV20-1 with TRBJ1-3; maybe TRBD1 (6 bases). The V and J ends lost 7 bases and 1 base respectively, with 11 bases between them. Looked up from germline, CDR1 is DFQATT and CDR2 is SNEGSKA (reference sequence). The CDR3 runs 13 residues. The CDR3: CSGKGGSGNTIYF. Here the CDR3 DNA reads TGCAGTGGGAAGGGGGGTTCTGGAAACACCATATATTTT.

This clonotype appeared many times. The gene calls are TRBV5-1 and TRBJ2-1; D unresolved. Germline loops: CDR1 SGHRS, CDR2 YFSETQ. The CDR3 loop spans 12 amino acids. Trimming took 0 bases from V and 9 from J, leaving 7 bases between them. The CDR3 sequence is CASSLARGEQFF. The CDR3 DNA is TGCGCCAGCAGCTTGGCCCGTGGTGAGCAGTTCTTC. The complete variable domain, with remaining parts taken from reference TRBV5-1 and TRBJ2-1, reads KAGVTQTPRYLIKTRGQQVTLSCSPISGHRSVSWYQQTPGQGLQFLFEYFSETQRNKGNFPGRFSGRQFSNSRSEMNVSTLELGDSALYLCASSLARGEQFFGPGTRLTVL.

CDR3 residues: CASSASGEETQYF. The CDR3 coding sequence is TGTGCCAGCAGCGCTAGTGGGGAAGAGACCCAGTACTTC. This chain uses TRBV7-2 with TRBJ2-5, with D unresolved. This CDR3 contains 13 residues. Trimming took 5 bases from V and 3 from J, leaving 10 bases between them. The germline V gene encodes CDR1 SGHTA and CDR2 FQGNSA. The whole variable domain, filled in from reference TRBV7-2 and TRBJ2-5, reads GAGVSQSPSNKVTEKGKDVELRCDPISGHTALYWYRQSLGQGLEFLIYFQGNSAPDKSGLPSDRFSAERTGGSVSTLTIQRTQQEDSAVYLCASSASGEETQYFGPGTRLLVL.

V gene TRBV27 combines with J gene TRBJ2-3, with 12 bases aligning to TRBD2. Germline lookup yields CDR1 MNHEY and CDR2 SMNVEV (reference sequence). V lost 0 bases and J lost 4; bases outside the gene matches: 2. The CDR3 has 16 amino acids. The CDR3: CASSLSGLAGSDTQYF. The CDR3 DNA reads as TGTGCCAGCAGTTTATCCGGACTAGCGGGATCAGATACGCAGTATTTT.

The rearrangement links TRBV6-1 to TRBJ2-3, with D possibly TRBD2 on 7 matching bases. V was pared by 7 bases and J by 4 bases, with 18 bases between. Germline V gene sequence: CDR1 MNHNS, CDR2 SASEGT. The CDR3 consists of 15 residues. The CDR3 protein is CASTGGVRNSDTQYF. The CDR3 DNA reads TGTGCCAGCACGGGGGGCGTTCGGAATTCAGATACGCAGTATTTT.

There are a few counts of this clonotype. V and J are TRBV6-2 or TRBV6-3 and TRBJ2-1; 7 bases are shared with TRBD2. V dropped 5 bases and J dropped 12; count of bases not matched to a gene: 7. Germline CDR1 is MNHEY and CDR2 is SVGEGT. There are 12 residues in the CDR3. This CDR3 reads CASSLRDYGQFF. CDR3 DNA sequence: TGTGCCAGCAGTCTCCGGGACTATGGGCAGTTCTTC.

The sample holds a few counts of this clonotype. The CDR3, as DNA: TGTGCCAGCAGCTTAGTGGGCAAACCTGAAGCTTTCTTT. Translated: CASSLVGKPEAFF. The chain carries TRBV7-3 and TRBJ1-1; unclear D gene. With 2 bases removed from V and 6 bases from J, the gap between germline ends came to 10 bases. CDR1 is SGHTA and CDR2 is FQGTGA in the germline V gene. The CDR3 extends over 13 amino acids.

This clonotype occurred a few times. This chain connects TRBV7-9 to TRBJ2-3; D not certain. The germline gives CDR1 SEHNR, CDR2 FQNEAQ (reference sequence). This CDR3 has 13 residues. Trimming removed 3 bases from V and 4 bases from J, with 8 bases in between. This CDR3 is CASSFSPADTQYF. The CDR3 DNA sequence: TGTGCCAGCAGCTTTAGTCCGGCAGATACGCAGTATTTT.

This clonotype was seen more than once but under ten times. The chain joins TRBV5-1 to TRBJ2-1; D ambiguous. Germline V gene sequence: CDR1 SGHRS, CDR2 YFSETQ. Trimming cost V 0 bases and J 3 bases, with 10 bases left between them. This CDR3 is built from 15 residues. This chain's CDR3 is CASSLASTDYNEQFF. The CDR3 coding sequence is TGCGCCAGCAGCTTGGCTTCTACCGACTACAATGAGCAGTTCTTC.

The chain carries TRBV27 and TRBJ1-5; D uncertain. The CDR3 extends over 14 amino acids. Germline assignment: CDR1 MNHEY and CDR2 SMNVEV (reference sequence). The V and J ends lost 4 bases and 6 bases respectively, with 13 bases between them. CDR3 in DNA: TGTGCCAGCAGTTCGGACGGGTTTGGTCAGCCCCAGCATTTT. It is translated as CASSSDGFGQPQHF.

The chain joins TRBV6-1 to TRBJ1-4; TRBD1 matches 9 bases. The CDR3 is made up of 15 amino acids. Per the germline V gene, CDR1 is MNHNS and CDR2 is SASEGT. V lost 5 bases, J lost 12 bases, and 13 bases stayed unmatched. The CDR3: CASSLPRDRASELFF. The CDR3 nucleotides read TGTGCCAGCAGTCTCCCTCGGGACAGGGCGTCTGAACTGTTTTTT.

This clonotype has more than one count but fewer than ten. V and J are TRBV25-1 and TRBJ2-6; TRBD2 might be the D (7 bases). Trimming shortened V by 5 bases and J by 2 bases, and 16 bases separated the two germline ends. The germline V gene has CDR1 MGHDK and CDR2 SYGVNS. The CDR3 length is 17 residues. The CDR3 loop reads CASSLGGGHPGANVLTF. The CDR3 region has the DNA TGTGCCAGCAGTCTGGGGGGGGGACATCCTGGGGCCAACGTCCTGACTTTC.

The chain is built from TRBV7-9 and TRBJ1-6, with D uncertain. This CDR3 is built from 17 residues. CDR1 is SEHNR, CDR2 FQNEAQ, per germline (reference sequence). The V end was cut by 5 bases, the J end by 0 bases, with 14 bases between. The CDR3 reads CASSLNIIGSYNSPLHF. CDR3 coding DNA: TGTGCCAGCAGCCTAAATATAATCGGCTCCTATAATTCACCCCTCCACTTT.

This rearrangement joins TRBV20-1 to TRBJ2-2; TRBD2 is a possible D gene (5 bases). Deletions cut 1 base from V and 2 bases from J, with 11 bases between. Germline-derived CDR1 and CDR2 are DFQATT and SNEGSKA (reference sequence). The CDR3 is 15 residues long. CDR3 in DNA: TGCAGTGCTAGAGCCAGGACTCCCAACACCGGGGAGCTGTTTTTT. Its protein product is CSARARTPNTGELFF.

V usage is TRBV12-3 or TRBV12-4 and J usage is TRBJ1-6, with 9 bases identical to TRBD1. V lost 6 bases and J lost 7; bases outside the gene matches: 7. The CDR3 is 15 amino acids. The CDR3: CASSLSGTGNSPLHF. CDR3 DNA sequence: TGTGCCAGCAGCCTGTCCGGGACAGGGAATTCACCCCTCCACTTT.

This clonotype was observed a few times. The CDR3 protein is CASSLVETRSQETQYF. Here the CDR3 DNA reads TGCGCCAGCAGCTTGGTTGAGACACGGAGTCAAGAGACCCAGTACTTC. The rearrangement links TRBV5-1 to TRBJ2-5; D not certain. From germline, CDR1 is SGHRS and CDR2 YFSETQ. V lost 0 bases and J lost 2, with 14 bases in between. The CDR3 is made up of 16 amino acids.

The count of this clonotype is one. This chain links TRBV5-4 with TRBJ2-5, with no clear D. This CDR3 is 13 amino acids long. V lost 3 bases to trimming and J lost 2 bases, with 8 bases between them. Germline lookup yields CDR1 SGHNT and CDR2 YYREEE (reference sequence). The CDR3 loop is CASSWLEQETQYF. The DNA of the CDR3 is TGTGCCAGCAGCTGGTTGGAGCAAGAGACCCAGTACTTC.

This sequence joins TRBV11-2 and TRBJ2-7; D not certain. Between the trimmed V and J ends, which lost 1 base and 6 bases, there was a span of 10 bases. This CDR3 has 13 amino acids. Looked up from germline, CDR1 is SGHAT and CDR2 is FQNNGV. The CDR3 spells CASSLVVRTEQYF. The DNA for the CDR3 is TGTGCCAGCAGCTTAGTAGTCCGTACCGAGCAGTACTTC.

The chain employs TRBV18 and TRBJ2-6; weak D call: TRBD2 (7 bases). CDR3 length: 18 amino acids. From germline, CDR1 is KGHSH and CDR2 LQKENI. The germline V and J ends were trimmed by 1 base and 1 base, with 14 bases remaining between them. CDR3 region: CASSPRQGTISGANVLTF. The CDR3, as DNA: TGTGCCAGCTCACCACGGCAGGGGACTATTTCTGGGGCCAACGTCCTGACTTTC.

This clonotype was seen a few times. The V gene is TRBV5-1, the J gene TRBJ2-5; maybe TRBD2 (6 bases). The CDR3 spans 14 residues. V was shortened by 2 bases and J by 4 bases, with 12 bases between the two germline ends. CDR1 and CDR2 (germline): SGHRS, YFSETQ. The CDR3 sequence is CASSLLLARETQYF. In nucleotides, the CDR3 is TGCGCCAGCAGCTTATTACTAGCTCGAGAGACCCAGTACTTC.

This chain uses TRBV6-1 with TRBJ2-2; D is unresolved. Germline V gene lookup returns CDR1 MNHNS and CDR2 SASEGT. There are 13 residues in the CDR3. V was shortened by 2 bases and J by 6 bases, with 7 bases between the two germline ends. The CDR3 region has the DNA TGTGCCAGCAGTGAATTTGGGGCCGGGGAGCTGTTTTTT. It is translated as CASSEFGAGELFF.

This clonotype was picked up a small number of times. This chain uses TRBV30 with TRBJ2-2; no clear D gene. The CDR3 is 13 residues long. Per germline, CDR1 GTSNPN and CDR2 SVGIG (reference sequence). V was trimmed by 0 bases and J by 3 bases, leaving 5 bases between them. CDR3 loop: CAWSVLHTGELFF. The CDR3 nucleotides are TGTGCCTGGAGTGTACTGCACACCGGGGAGCTGTTTTTT.